The clone carrying this TCR beta chain has only a few counts. Antigen unknown. This sample was included in a study of T cells after yellow fever vaccination. The study, taken as a whole, reports: The CD4 and CD8 compartments had a small share of their clonotypes in common.

From germline, CDR1 is SGHRS and CDR2 YFSETQ. V was clipped by 4 bases and J by 7 bases; unmatched bases: 11. The CDR3 runs 16 residues. TCRdb re-called the 5' RACE reads through MiXCR, storing one row per CDR3 protein. The data contain hundreds of thousands of distinct CDR3 sequences, 11% of them singletons. The J gene is TRBJ2-5, the V gene TRBV5-1; 12 bases agree with TRBD2. The sequence was collected from a man younger than 30 who received the YFV17D yellow fever vaccine. This sample comprised PBMCs, obtained on the day of the first yellow fever vaccination. In DNA, the CDR3 is TGCGCCAGCAGCGGCTCGGCTAGCGGGGGGGGTGTGACCCAGTACTTC. Translated: CASSGSASGGGVTQYF.